These 13 T cell receptor beta chains came from one sample sequenced in a study of control samples from healthy donors and cancer patients (dated by TCRdb to 2019 to 2021). Libraries were constructed by the immunoSEQ multiplex PCR assay. Held by TCRdb, this immuneACCESS table contains in-frame sequences only and omits some clones. Under half of the omission traces to an unresolved V gene where checked; the cause of the rest is unknown. This sample has under 140,000 clones in its table, and approximately 88% of those were observed once. About 3.9% of the sample is taken by the ten largest. Specimen: PBMCs. The source is a woman in her sixties with lung cancer.

This clone was detected only once. The gene calls are TRBV9 and TRBJ1-2; D call uncertain. The V gene lost 2 bases and the J gene lost 8 bases, with 13 bases spanning the gap. Germline V gene data show CDR1 as SGDLS and CDR2 as YYNGEE. The CDR3 runs to 13 residues. The CDR3 reads CASSVHRDGGYTF. In nucleotides, the CDR3 is TGTGCCAGCAGCGTTCACCGCGATGGAGGCTACACCTTC.

This clone was detected only a few times. The CDR3 DNA is TGTGCCAGCTCATTCGCAGGGGAAACCGGGGAGCTGTTTTTT. Its protein is CASSFAGETGELFF. The rearrangement joins TRBV18 to TRBJ2-2; D possibly corresponds to TRBD1 (6 bases). Germline V CDR1 and CDR2: KGHSH, LQKENI. Trimming stripped 5 bases from V and 5 bases from J, with 12 bases between. The CDR3 is 14 amino acids.

The V and J genes are TRBV3-1 (or the pseudogene TRBV3-2) and TRBJ2-7, with 9 positions matching TRBD1. The V gene's germline CDR1 is LGHDT and CDR2 YNNKEL (reference sequence). The CDR3 totals 16 residues. J gave up 1 base and V 4 bases, and 8 bases lay outside the gene matches. In DNA form, the CDR3 reads TGTGCCAGCAGCCTACTACCGGGACAGGGTTCCTACGAGCAGTACTTC. This translates into CASSLLPGQGSYEQYF.

The CDR3 DNA reads TGTGCCACTACAGGGACAGCCTACGAGCAGTACTTC. This encodes CATTGTAYEQYF. The chain uses TRBV6-5 and TRBJ2-7; 7 bases agree with TRBD1. The germline V gene has CDR1 MNHEY and CDR2 SVGAGI. V was pared by 10 bases and J by 2 bases, with 5 bases of the junction left unmatched. The CDR3 is 12 residues long.

The chain recombines TRBV5-1 with TRBJ1-4; the D gene is possibly TRBD1 (6 bases). V was shortened by 1 base and J by 5 bases, with 15 bases between the two germline ends. The CDR3 contains 16 residues. Looked up from germline, CDR1 is SGHRS and CDR2 is YFSETQ. The CDR3 spells CASSLTGFARNEKLFF. CDR3 nucleotide sequence: TGCGCCAGCAGCTTGACAGGGTTCGCTCGGAATGAAAAACTGTTTTTT.

This chain connects TRBV3-1 (or the pseudogene TRBV3-2) to TRBJ2-1, with D possibly TRBD2 on 6 matching bases. Per the germline V gene, CDR1 is LGHDT and CDR2 is YNNKEL (reference sequence). The CDR3 spans 15 residues. The V gene lost 0 bases and the J gene lost 6 bases, with 12 bases spanning the gap. CDR3 DNA: TGTGCCAGCAGCCAAGACGGGAGAGGGATCAATGAGCAGTTCTTC. Translated, it gives CASSQDGRGINEQFF.

J is TRBJ1-1 and V is TRBV19, with no clear D. V was trimmed by 7 bases and J by 1 base, leaving 13 bases between them. CDR3 length: 14 amino acids. Germline CDR1 is LNHDA and CDR2 is SQIVND (reference sequence). The CDR3 here is CASTVSMKNTEAFF. In DNA, the CDR3 is TGTGCCAGTACCGTCAGCATGAAGAACACTGAAGCTTTCTTT.

The genes are TRBV7-2 and TRBJ2-5; D is tentatively TRBD1 or TRBD2 (6 bases each). The CDR3 extends over 16 amino acids. Germline assignment: CDR1 SGHTA and CDR2 FQGNSA. V lost 2 bases and J lost 5, with 18 bases in between. Here the CDR3 reads CASSLLGTPQGETQYF. The CDR3 coding sequence is TGTGCCAGCAGCTTACTCGGGACTCCCCAGGGGGAGACCCAGTACTTC.

This chain connects TRBV5-6 to TRBJ2-1; D might be TRBD1 or TRBD2, each matching 6 bases. CDR3 size: 16 residues. With 0 bases removed from V and 4 bases from J, the gap between germline ends came to 14 bases. The germline V gene has CDR1 SGHDT and CDR2 YYEEEE. CDR3 bases: TGTGCCAGCAGCTTGGAAGGGAGGACAGTTTACAATGAGCAGTTCTTC. This codes for CASSLEGRTVYNEQFF.

In its sample, this clone was seen a few times. The J gene is TRBJ1-5, the V gene TRBV12-5; D remains ambiguous. Between the trimmed V and J ends, which lost 5 bases and 2 bases, there was a span of 13 bases. The CDR3 is 15 residues long. Germline V gene sequence: CDR1 LGHNT, CDR2 FRNRAP. CDR3: CASGPLTVGNQPQHF. In DNA, the CDR3 is TGTGCTAGTGGTCCCCTCACGGTGGGCAATCAGCCCCAGCATTTT. The whole variable domain, filled in from reference TRBV12-5 and TRBJ1-5, reads DARVTQTPRHKVTEMGQEVTMRCQPILGHNTVFWYRQTMMQGLELLAYFRNRAPLDDSGMPKDRFSAEMPDATLATLKIQPSEPRDSAVYFCASGPLTVGNQPQHFGDGTRLSIL.

The rearrangement links TRBV7-9 to TRBJ1-2, with 8 bases fitting TRBD1. The CDR3 has 14 amino acids. Germline CDR1 SEHNR, CDR2 FQNEAQ (reference sequence). With 3 bases clipped from V and 4 bases from J, the junction kept 4 bases outside the gene matches. The CDR3 region is CASSLTGTGYGYTF. The CDR3, as DNA: TGTGCCAGCAGCTTGACCGGGACAGGCTATGGCTACACCTTC.

This sequence joins TRBV10-2 and TRBJ1-1, with D hard to call. V lost 7 bases and J lost 1, with 7 bases in between. The CDR3 has 12 amino acids. Per germline, CDR1 WSHSY and CDR2 SAAADI. CDR3: CASIQQNTEAFF. The CDR3 coding sequence is TGCGCCAGCATCCAGCAGAACACTGAAGCTTTCTTT.

The CDR3, as DNA: TGTGCCAGTAGTATTAATCGGGAAAACTATGGCTACACCTTC. It encodes CASSINRENYGYTF. The chain recombines TRBV19 with TRBJ1-2; D ambiguous. Deletions cut 3 bases from V and 2 bases from J, with 10 bases between. The CDR3 contains 14 residues. Germline V gene sequence: CDR1 LNHDA, CDR2 SQIVND (reference sequence).